The 21 T cell receptor beta chains in this list originate from one sample, sequenced in a study of blood T cell repertoires in COVID-19. Sequencing was performed with immunoSEQ multiplex PCR; in TCRdb, only in-frame clones are kept and a portion is missing. The table lists hundreds of thousands of clones, almost 85% of them singletons. Sequencing was done on a sample of peripheral blood. All receptors come from an elderly woman with acute or convalescent COVID-19.

The J gene is TRBJ2-6, the V gene TRBV7-2; TRBD2 matches at 11 bases. Germline assignment: CDR1 SGHTA and CDR2 FQGNSA. V trimming: 1 base; J trimming: 1 base; junction bases outside the gene matches: 6. CDR3 size: 19 residues. This CDR3 reads CASSLVLLAGGSGANVLTF. The DNA for the CDR3 is TGTGCCAGCAGCTTAGTCTTGCTAGCGGGAGGATCTGGGGCCAACGTCCTGACTTTC.

The chain recombines TRBV29-1 with TRBJ1-2; no clear D. This CDR3 is built from 15 residues. V lost 2 bases and J lost 2, with 15 bases in between. The germline CDR1 and CDR2 sequences are SQVTM and ANQGSEA. In nucleotides, the CDR3 is TGCAGCGTTGAACGAGGTCAGAACATGAACTATGGCTACACCTTC. The encoded protein is CSVERGQNMNYGYTF.

A few counts support this clone. The CDR3 DNA reads TGTGCCACCAGCAGAACAGCTCGAGGGTCTAATGAAAAACTGTTTTTT. Protein sequence: CATSRTARGSNEKLFF. The chain joins TRBV15 to TRBJ1-4; no firm D call. Germline loops: CDR1 LNHNV, CDR2 YYDKDF (reference sequence). The CDR3 is made up of 16 amino acids. Deletions cut 2 bases from V and 3 bases from J, with 13 bases between.

This clone has only a few counts. The chain joins TRBV3-1 (or the pseudogene TRBV3-2) to TRBJ2-2; TRBD2 might be the D (6 bases). The CDR3 length is 16 residues. V lost 0 bases, J lost 5 bases, and 13 bases lay in between. Germline values: CDR1 LGHDT, CDR2 YNNKEL (reference sequence). CDR3 region: CASSQDLGGPTGELFF. CDR3 coding DNA: TGTGCCAGCAGCCAAGACCTGGGGGGTCCGACCGGGGAGCTGTTTTTT.

V and J are TRBV4-2 and TRBJ2-2, with a possible D match to TRBD2 (6 bases). V lost 2 bases to trimming and J lost 1 base, with 14 bases between them. Per the germline V gene, CDR1 is LGHNA and CDR2 is YNFKEQ. The CDR3 has 17 amino acids. CDR3 in amino acids: CASSQFPGDRNTGELFF. CDR3 nucleotides: TGTGCCAGCAGCCAATTCCCGGGGGACCGGAACACCGGGGAGCTGTTTTTT.

The rearrangement joins TRBV19 to TRBJ1-1; D call uncertain. Per the germline V gene, CDR1 is LNHDA and CDR2 is SQIVND (reference sequence). V shed 1 base and J shed 1 base, with 7 bases lying between them. CDR3 length: 14 residues. Here the CDR3 reads CASSIVGKNTEAFF. In DNA, the CDR3 is TGTGCCAGTAGTATAGTCGGGAAGAACACTGAAGCTTTCTTT.

The chain has TRBV7-9 and TRBJ2-4; TRBD1 agrees at 7 bases. V dropped 5 bases and J dropped 6; count of bases not matched to a gene: 4. This CDR3 comprises 13 residues. CDR1 is SEHNR and CDR2 is FQNEAQ in the germline V gene (reference sequence). This CDR3 reads CASSPRDRNIQYF. CDR3 DNA: TGTGCCAGCAGCCCCAGGGACAGAAACATTCAGTACTTC.

The chain carries TRBV6-2 or TRBV6-3 and TRBJ2-1; 12 positions agree with TRBD2. The CDR3 totals 15 residues. Germline V gene sequence: CDR1 MNHEY, CDR2 SVGEGT. The J segment lost 8 bases and the V segment lost 2 bases, leaving 4 bases of the junction unmatched. The CDR3 region has the DNA TGTGCCAGCAGTTACCGGACTAGCGGGATGTATGAGCAGTTCTTC. It yields the protein CASSYRTSGMYEQFF.

V and J are TRBV19 and TRBJ1-1; D call uncertain. The CDR3 has 13 residues. Germline V gene data show CDR1 as LNHDA and CDR2 as SQIVND (reference sequence). The V end lost 3 bases, the J end lost 4 bases, and 9 bases lay between the germline ends. CDR3 protein: CASSMGKTTEAFF. The DNA of the CDR3 is TGTGCCAGTAGTATGGGCAAAACCACTGAAGCTTTCTTT.

This clone was observed a single time. The chain is built from TRBV19 and TRBJ2-3; tentatively, D is TRBD2 (6 bases). The ends were cut back, 1 base at V and 4 bases at J, with 18 bases in the middle. CDR1 is LNHDA, CDR2 SQIVND, per germline (reference sequence). CDR3 length equals 17 residues. The CDR3 is CASSIVYMREVPDTQYF. The CDR3 DNA reads as TGTGCCAGTAGTATAGTGTATATGCGGGAAGTTCCAGATACGCAGTATTTT.

This chain joins TRBV7-6 and TRBJ1-4; 9 nucleotides agree with TRBD1. Trimming at V came to 2 bases and at J to 10 bases, leaving 17 bases not matched to a gene. This CDR3 has 18 amino acids. Germline V CDR1 and CDR2: SGHVS, FNYEAQ. The CDR3 here is CASSLWQRDRVATGKLFF. CDR3 in DNA: TGTGCCAGCAGCTTATGGCAACGGGACAGGGTGGCCACAGGAAAACTGTTTTTT.

V usage is TRBV4-3 and J usage is TRBJ1-2, with 8 bases aligning to TRBD1. J lost 7 bases, V lost 0 bases, and 7 bases had no gene match. The length of the CDR3 is 15 residues. The germline V gene has CDR1 LGHNA and CDR2 YSLEER. As DNA, the CDR3 is TGCGCCAGCAGCCAAGATCTCGGACAGGGACGTGGCTACACCTTC. It encodes CASSQDLGQGRGYTF.

This clone has more than one count but fewer than ten. The chain carries TRBV6-6 and TRBJ1-4; 7 positions agree with TRBD1. CDR1 is MNHNY and CDR2 is SVGAGI in the germline V gene (reference sequence). The ends lost 4 bases at V and 2 bases at J; junction bases unmatched: 7. There are 16 residues in the CDR3. In DNA form, the CDR3 reads TGTGCCAGCAGTTTCACAGGGGAATCGACTAATGAAAAACTGTTTTTT. It is translated as CASSFTGESTNEKLFF.

The chain employs TRBV24-1 and TRBJ2-2; the match to TRBD1 covers 7 bases. CDR1 and CDR2 (germline): KGHDR, SFDVKD. Losses at the gene ends were 4 bases for V and 5 bases for J; bases not matched to a gene: 9. The CDR3 totals 16 residues. The CDR3 DNA sequence: TGTGCCACCAGTGAGAGGCAGGGGGTGTGGACCGGGGAGCTGTTTTTT. It is translated as CATSERQGVWTGELFF.

This clone was detected once. CDR3 sequence reads: CSVSKKETQYF. The CDR3 DNA sequence: TGCAGCGTTTCCAAAAAAGAGACCCAGTACTTC. This rearrangement joins TRBV29-1 to TRBJ2-5; D is ambiguous. The CDR3 spans 11 residues. Germline CDR1 reads SQVTM; CDR2 reads ANQGSEA. The V and J ends lost 5 bases and 3 bases respectively, with 7 bases between them.

This clone was seen just once. The genes are TRBV30 and TRBJ1-2; 7 bases match TRBD1. Germline-derived CDR1 and CDR2 are GTSNPN and SVGIG (reference sequence). The ends lost 2 bases at V and 3 bases at J; junction bases unmatched: 3. The length of the CDR3 is 13 residues. DNA of the CDR3: TGTGCCTGGAGTCTCGACAGGGACTATGGCTACACCTTC. The encoded protein is CAWSLDRDYGYTF.

The chain combines TRBV10-3 with TRBJ1-2; 8 positions match TRBD1. CDR1 is ENHRY and CDR2 is SYGVKD in the germline V gene. V dropped 10 bases and J dropped 4; count of bases not matched to a gene: 11. This CDR3 contains 14 residues. The CDR3 loop is CATKRAGGFYGYTF. The CDR3 DNA reads as TGTGCCACCAAGAGGGCAGGGGGCTTCTATGGCTACACCTTC.

This rearrangement joins TRBV6-2 or TRBV6-3 to TRBJ2-7; the match to TRBD1 covers 8 bases. Unmatched junction bases numbered 3, after V lost 2 bases and J lost 3 bases. Germline-derived CDR1 and CDR2 are MNHEY and SVGEGT. This CDR3 spans 14 amino acids. CDR3 bases: TGTGCCAGCAGTTACCAGGGACAGGACTACGAGCAGTACTTC. It yields the protein CASSYQGQDYEQYF.

The chain has TRBV15 and TRBJ1-4; tentative D call: TRBD1 (6 bases). CDR1 and CDR2 from the germline V gene are LNHNV and YYDKDF (reference sequence). The CDR3 covers 16 residues. The V end lost 1 base, the J end lost 8 bases, and 17 bases lay between the germline ends. The CDR3 here is CATSRGHSTGGEKLFF. The CDR3 DNA follows: TGTGCCACCAGCAGAGGCCATTCGACAGGCGGGGAAAAACTGTTTTTT. Combining the CDR3 with reference TRBV15 and TRBJ1-4 gives the whole variable domain DAMVIQNPRYQVTQFGKPVTLSCSQTLNHNVMYWYQQKSSQAPKLLFHYYDKDFNNEADTPDNFQSRRPNTSFCFLDIRSPGLGDTAMYLCATSRGHSTGGEKLFFGSGTQLSVL.

The chain has TRBV11-2 and TRBJ2-1; the D gene is possibly TRBD1 (7 bases). CDR3 length: 14 residues. The ends were cut back, 5 bases at V and 8 bases at J, with 16 bases in the middle. Germline V CDR1 and CDR2: SGHAT, FQNNGV. The CDR3 loop reads CASSQGGGFHEQFF. CDR3 in DNA: TGTGCCAGCAGCCAGGGGGGTGGGTTTCATGAGCAGTTCTTC.

The chain carries TRBV6-2 or TRBV6-3 and TRBJ1-5, with 7 positions matching TRBD1. After removal of 0 bases from V and 6 bases from J, the junction contained 5 bases not matched to a gene. Germline CDR1 MNHEY, CDR2 SVGEGT. The CDR3 has 15 amino acids. This chain's CDR3 is CASSYSRRGLQPQHF. CDR3 DNA: TGTGCCAGCAGTTACTCACGAAGGGGGCTTCAGCCCCAGCATTTT.